Listed below are T cell receptor beta chains from one sample, sequenced in a study of cytomegalovirus exposure and HLA in healthy donors. Sequencing was performed with immunoSEQ multiplex PCR; in TCRdb, only in-frame clones are kept and a portion is missing. The sample contains 220,000 or so clones, 65% to 80% of which appear only once. Sequenced: PBMCs. All receptors derive from a man aged 50-59 years in good health and CMV-seronegative. Each CDR3 is given with its conserved first and last residue. A D gene is named only where the DNA matches it firmly. Only some rows state a clone size, as once, few, many or a class for expanded clones.

v_call	j_call	d_call	cdr3_length	clone_size	cdr3_nt	cdr3_aa
TRBV5-1	TRBJ2-7	-	14	-	TGCGCCAGCAGCTTATGGACAGACTCCTACGAGCAGTACTTC	CASSLWTDSYEQYF
TRBV5-5	TRBJ1-1	TRBD1	13	once	TGTGCCAGCAGGTGGACAGGGGGGACTGAAGCTTTCTTT	CASRWTGGTEAFF
TRBV18	TRBJ1-1	-	15	-	TGTGCCAGCTCACCACGGGAGGGGGTGAACACTGAAGCTTTCTTT	CASSPREGVNTEAFF
TRBV29-1	TRBJ2-2	-	11	once	TGCAGCGGCGGGAACACCGGGGAGCTGTTTTTT	CSGGNTGELFF
TRBV19	TRBJ1-2	TRBD1	16	-	TGTGCCAGTAGTATCTGGAGGGGGCGCCCCGGCTATGGCTACACCTTC	CASSIWRGRPGYGYTF
TRBV19	TRBJ1-1	-	13	-	TGTGCCAGTAGGCTAAGTGGTAACACTGAAGCTTTCTTT	CASRLSGNTEAFF
TRBV25-1	TRBJ2-7	TRBD2	16	-	TGTGCCAGCAGTGATTCGGGAGGCGCCAGGGCCTACGAGCAGTACTTC	CASSDSGGARAYEQYF
TRBV9	TRBJ2-7	TRBD1	15	-	TGTGCCAGCAGCGAGAGAGGGACAGCCTCTTACGAGCAGTACTTC	CASSERGTASYEQYF
TRBV27	TRBJ2-7	TRBD1	15	-	TGTGCCAGCAGTTTAAGTGGGACAGGGTTCTACGAGCAGTACTTC	CASSLSGTGFYEQYF
TRBV6-5	TRBJ1-2	TRBD1	13	-	TGTGCCAGCAGTTATAGGGGGCATGGTGGCTACACCTTC	CASSYRGHGGYTF
TRBV9	TRBJ2-2	TRBD1	16	-	TGTGCCAGCAGCCCATACGGACAGGGGGCTCCCAGGGAGCTGTTTTTT	CASSPYGQGAPRELFF
TRBV25-1	TRBJ2-7	TRBD1	16	-	TGTGCCAGCAGTGACCCCGACAGGGCCGCTCCCTACGAGCAGTACTTC	CASSDPDRAAPYEQYF
TRBV28	TRBJ2-5	TRBD1	15	-	TGTGCCAGCAGCAAAAGACAGGGCTGGGGAGAGACCCAGTACTTC	CASSKRQGWGETQYF
TRBV7-9	TRBJ1-1	-	12	-	TGTGCCAGCAGCTCCCAGGGTCAGGAAGCTTTCTTT	CASSSQGQEAFF
TRBV19	TRBJ2-3	TRBD2	15	-	TGTGCCAGTAGTATGGGAGGGGTAGTCGCAGATACGCAGTATTTT	CASSMGGVVADTQYF
TRBV2	TRBJ2-7	TRBD2	15	few	TGTGCCAGCAGACCTTCTAGCGGGAGTCTCCTCGAGCAGTACTTC	CASRPSSGSLLEQYF
TRBV7-9	TRBJ1-2	-	13	-	TGTTCCAGCAGCCGGACATCTAACTATGGCTACACCTTC	CSSSRTSNYGYTF
TRBV5-4	TRBJ2-5	-	15	-	TGTGCCAGCAGCTCCAAAGAAAACGCGATAGAGACCCAGTACTTC	CASSSKENAIETQYF
TRBV9	TRBJ2-5	-	15	-	TGTGCCAGCAGCCCCGGAGGGACCGTCTTCTGGGAGCAGTACTTC	CASSPGGTVFWEQYF
TRBV7-2	TRBJ2-7	-	15	once	TGTGCCAGCAGCCGCGAGGCGCTAGGCACCTACGAGCAGTACTTC	CASSREALGTYEQYF
TRBV4-1	TRBJ2-5	-	14	-	TGCGCCAGCAGCCAAGGGCCAGGCCAAGAGACCCAGTACTTC	CASSQGPGQETQYF
TRBV6-5	TRBJ2-2	TRBD1	15	-	TGTGCCAGCAGTCATGGGACAGGGGAGACCGGGGAGCTGTTTTTT	CASSHGTGETGELFF
TRBV19	TRBJ2-5	TRBD1	13	-	TGTGCCAGGCTCTCGGGACAGAGAGAGACCCAGTACTTC	CARLSGQRETQYF
TRBV5-1	TRBJ2-3	TRBD2	14	few	TGCGCCAGCAGCAAGGTAGCGGGAGCCGATACGCAGTATTTT	CASSKVAGADTQYF
TRBV27	TRBJ2-7	-	14	-	TGTGCCAGCAGTTTATCGTCAGGGGTTGACGAGCAGTACTTC	CASSLSSGVDEQYF
TRBV5-6	TRBJ2-1	-	14	-	TGTGCCAGCAGCTTGGTCATCAGGTACAATGAGCAGTTCTTC	CASSLVIRYNEQFF
TRBV6-5	TRBJ2-7	-	14	-	TGTGCCAGCAGTTACTCGCCCGGGTCCTACGAGCAGTACTTC	CASSYSPGSYEQYF
TRBV6-5	TRBJ2-7	-	13	-	TGTGCCAGCACAAGTCCAAGCACCTACGAGCAGTACTTC	CASTSPSTYEQYF
TRBV14	TRBJ1-2	TRBD1	14	-	TGTGCCAGCAGCCCCCGTTCTGACAGGGGTGGCTACACCTTC	CASSPRSDRGGYTF
TRBV12-5	TRBJ2-3	TRBD2	16	few	TGTGCTAGTGGTTCCCGGGAGCGGGAGAAGGGAAATACGCAGTATTTT	CASGSREREKGNTQYF
TRBV25-1	TRBJ1-4	TRBD1	17	-	TGTGCCAGCACACGCCCCCCCCCGACAGGGGTGTGTGAAAAACTGTTTTTT	CASTRPPPTGVCEKLFF